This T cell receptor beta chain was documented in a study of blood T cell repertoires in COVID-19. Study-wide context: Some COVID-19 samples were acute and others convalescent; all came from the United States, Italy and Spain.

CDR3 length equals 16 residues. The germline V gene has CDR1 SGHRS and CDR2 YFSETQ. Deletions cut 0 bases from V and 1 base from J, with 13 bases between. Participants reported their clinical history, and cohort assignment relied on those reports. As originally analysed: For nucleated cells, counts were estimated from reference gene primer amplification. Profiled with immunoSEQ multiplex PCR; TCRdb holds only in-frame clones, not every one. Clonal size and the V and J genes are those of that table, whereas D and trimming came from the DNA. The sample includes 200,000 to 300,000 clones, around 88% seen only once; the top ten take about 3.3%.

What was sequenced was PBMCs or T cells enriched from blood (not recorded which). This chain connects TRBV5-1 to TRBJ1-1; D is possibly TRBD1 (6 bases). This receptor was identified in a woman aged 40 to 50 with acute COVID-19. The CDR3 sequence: CASSLARAGANTEAFF. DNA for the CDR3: TGCGCCAGCAGCTTGGCCAGGGCAGGGGCGAACACTGAAGCTTTCTTT.